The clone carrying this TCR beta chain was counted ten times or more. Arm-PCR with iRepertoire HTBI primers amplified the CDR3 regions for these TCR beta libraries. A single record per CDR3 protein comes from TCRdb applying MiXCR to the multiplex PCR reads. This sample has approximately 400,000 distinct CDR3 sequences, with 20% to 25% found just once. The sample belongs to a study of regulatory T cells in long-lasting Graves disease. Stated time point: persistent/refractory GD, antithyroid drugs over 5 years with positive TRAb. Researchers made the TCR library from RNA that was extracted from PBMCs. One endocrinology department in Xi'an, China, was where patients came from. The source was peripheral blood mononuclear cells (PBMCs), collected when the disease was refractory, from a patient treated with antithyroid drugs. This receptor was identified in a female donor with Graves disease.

This CDR3 is CASSWGGQGADYGYTF. CDR3 nucleotide sequence: TGTGCCAGCAGCTGGGGGGGACAGGGGGCTGACTATGGCTACACCTTC. The rearrangement links TRBV5-4 to TRBJ1-2; TRBD1 matches 12 bases. Per germline, CDR1 SGHNT and CDR2 YYREEE (reference sequence). The V segment lost 3 bases and the J segment 3 bases; nucleotides outside the gene matches: 6. This CDR3 comprises 16 residues.